Listed below are T cell receptor beta chains from one sample, sequenced in a study of T cell clones after liver transplantation. The assay was immunoSEQ multiplex PCR, and TCRdb's table has in-frame clones only and misses some. Of over 90,000 clones listed, about 80% are singletons. Sample: CD4+ T cells from blood, taken approximately 50 months after liver transplant. The receptors were sampled from a human patient who received a liver transplant. The graft donor may be the source of some T cells. Each CDR3 is given with its conserved first and last residue. A D gene is named only where the DNA matches it firmly. Size tells how often a clone was seen (once, few, many) or the class of an expanded clone, and some rows leave it out.

>TRBV11-1|TRBJ2-1|.|.
CASSFGREYNEQFF
TGTGCCAGCAGCTTCGGCAGGGAGTACAATGAGCAGTTCTTC
>TRBV18|TRBJ2-7|.|.
CASSPRGASYEQYF
TGTGCCAGCTCACCACGAGGGGCCTCCTACGAGCAGTACTTC
>TRBV30|TRBJ2-7|.|.
CAWSVHGPGAYEQYF
TGTGCCTGGAGTGTACACGGTCCGGGGGCCTACGAGCAGTACTTC
>TRBV5-1|TRBJ1-1|.|TRBD1
CASSWGQGNTEAFF
TGCGCCAGCAGCTGGGGACAGGGGAACACTGAAGCTTTCTTT
>TRBV4-1|TRBJ1-4|.|.
CASSPTGTGTEKLFF
TGCGCCAGCAGCCCCACAGGGACCGGGACTGAAAAACTGTTTTTT
>TRBV29-1|TRBJ1-5|many|.
CSALAGPLEPQHF
TGCAGCGCCCTAGCAGGGCCGTTGGAGCCCCAGCATTTT
>TRBV5-5|TRBJ1-3|.|.
CASSLIAGGGNTIYF
TGTGCCAGCAGCTTAATAGCAGGAGGTGGAAACACCATATATTTT
>TRBV6-6|TRBJ1-3|.|.
CASSYSPQLGNTIYF
TGTGCCAGCAGTTACTCGCCTCAGCTGGGAAACACCATATATTTT
>TRBV2|TRBJ2-7|.|TRBD2
CAGQRGGTSSEQYF
TGTGCCGGCCAACGGGGAGGGACTTCGTCCGAGCAGTACTTC
>TRBV29-1|TRBJ1-4|.|.
CSCTGPGGEGKLFF
TGCAGCTGTACAGGGCCTGGGGGCGAAGGAAAACTGTTTTTT
>TRBV7-3|TRBJ1-1|.|.
CASSLVRNTEAFF
TGTGCCAGCAGCTTAGTCAGGAACACTGAAGCTTTCTTT
>TRBV7-3|TRBJ1-1|.|TRBD1
CASSQQGALKGTEAFF
TGTGCCAGCAGCCAACAGGGGGCGTTAAAGGGTACTGAAGCTTTCTTT
>TRBV13|TRBJ2-5|.|.
CASSIGVQETQYF
TGTGCCAGCAGCATAGGGGTTCAAGAGACCCAGTACTTC
>TRBV18|TRBJ2-7|.|.
CASSPRQSGEQYF
TGTGCCAGCTCACCACGACAATCGGGCGAGCAGTACTTC
>TRBV7-9|TRBJ2-5|.|TRBD1
CASSRQGEETQYF
TGTGCCAGCAGCCGACAGGGGGAAGAGACCCAGTACTTC
>TRBV30|TRBJ1-2|once|.
CAWNTGLGGYTF
TGTGCCTGGAATACTGGGTTGGGAGGCTACACCTTC
>TRBV2|TRBJ2-1|.|TRBD2
CASETFAGVYNEQFF
TGTGCCAGCGAGACCTTTGCGGGGGTTTACAATGAGCAGTTCTTC
>TRBV10-3|TRBJ1-2|few|.
CAISGTVEPMKHGYTF
TGTGCCATCAGTGGGACAGTGGAACCAATGAAACATGGCTACACCTTC
>TRBV5-1|TRBJ2-7|.|TRBD1
CASSSWTGGDEQYF
TGCGCCAGCAGCTCCTGGACAGGGGGGGACGAGCAGTACTTC
>TRBV28|TRBJ2-5|few|.
CASSFRGAGLETQYF
TGTGCCAGCAGTTTTCGGGGCGCGGGGCTAGAGACCCAGTACTTC
>TRBV5-4|TRBJ2-7|.|.
CASSYNKGQGGEQYF
TGTGCCAGCAGCTACAATAAGGGCCAAGGAGGCGAGCAGTACTTC
>TRBV7-5|TRBJ2-7|.|.
CVRSQTREQGQYF
TGTGTCAGAAGCCAGACGAGGGAGCAGGGGCAGTACTTC
>TRBV6-5|TRBJ2-7|.|.
CASSLRMDPTYEQYF
TGTGCCAGCAGCCTCAGGATGGACCCGACCTACGAGCAGTACTTC
>TRBV6-1|TRBJ2-2|.|TRBD1
CASSEDRLTGELFF
TGTGCCAGCAGTGAGGACAGGCTAACCGGGGAGCTGTTTTTT
>TRBV19|TRBJ2-5|.|TRBD1
CASSPWTGVETQYF
TGTGCCAGTAGTCCATGGACAGGGGTGGAGACCCAGTACTTC
>TRBV11-1|TRBJ1-6|few|.
CASSLGSSSPLHF
TGTGCCAGCAGCTTAGGAAGCAGTTCACCCCTCCACTTT
>TRBV10-3|TRBJ2-6|.|.
CATRFFSGPSGANVLTF
TGTGCCACCAGATTTTTTTCGGGGCCCTCTGGGGCCAACGTCCTGACTTTC
>TRBV5-6|TRBJ2-3|.|TRBD1
CASSLGTGQGADTQYF
TGTGCCAGCAGCTTGGGGACGGGACAGGGCGCAGATACGCAGTATTTT
>TRBV11-1|TRBJ1-6|.|TRBD1
CASSRDREGPLHF
TGTGCCAGCAGCCGGGACAGGGAAGGGCCCCTCCACTTT
>TRBV9|TRBJ1-5|.|TRBD1
CASSHGTGDNQPQHF
TGTGCCAGCAGCCATGGGACAGGAGACAATCAGCCCCAGCATTTT
>TRBV11-2|TRBJ2-1|.|.
CASSLKPGQINEQFF
TGTGCCAGCAGCTTAAAGCCGGGACAAATCAATGAGCAGTTCTTC
>TRBV2|TRBJ1-1|once|.
CASKGESGRNTEAFF
TGTGCCAGCAAGGGAGAATCAGGGCGGAACACTGAAGCTTTCTTT
>TRBV11-2|TRBJ2-7|.|TRBD1
CASSLVGQGTYEQYF
TGTGCCAGCAGCTTAGTGGGACAGGGAACCTACGAGCAGTACTTC
>TRBV21-1|TRBJ2-7|.|.
CASSKAQIRDRAYEQYF
TGTGCCAGCAGCAAAGCCCAGATAAGGGACAGGGCCTACGAGCAGTACTTC
>TRBV4-2|TRBJ2-7|few|TRBD1
CASSQPGQSSYEQYF
TGTGCCAGCAGCCAACCGGGACAGAGCTCCTACGAGCAGTACTTC
>TRBV28|TRBJ1-5|.|.
CASRVRGNQPQHF
TGTGCCAGCAGGGTGCGGGGTAATCAGCCCCAGCATTTT
>TRBV19|TRBJ2-7|.|TRBD1
CASSTFGQGQGEQYF
TGTGCCAGTAGTACGTTTGGACAGGGTCAGGGGGAGCAGTACTTC
>TRBV5-1|TRBJ2-2|.|TRBD2
CASSHISGLAGGVNTGELFF
TGCGCCAGCAGCCATATCTCGGGACTAGCGGGAGGGGTCAACACCGGGGAGCTGTTTTTT
>TRBV9|TRBJ1-3|many|.
CASSVSGRSSGNTIYF
TGTGCCAGCAGCGTATCTGGACGGAGCTCTGGAAACACCATATATTTT
>TRBV7-9|TRBJ2-5|.|.
CASSFGGETQYF
TGTGCCAGCAGCTTCGGAGGGGAGACCCAGTACTTC
>TRBV7-3|TRBJ2-2|.|TRBD1
CASSPLGTGGMGGELFF
TGTGCCAGCAGCCCCCTCGGGACAGGCGGGATGGGCGGGGAGCTGTTTTTT
>TRBV18|TRBJ1-1|.|.
CASSPLNTEAFF
TGTGCCAGCTCACCATTGAACACTGAAGCTTTCTTT
>TRBV30|TRBJ1-4|.|TRBD1
CAWMPWTPTGEGEKLFF
TGTGCCTGGATGCCCTGGACTCCGACAGGGGAGGGCGAAAAACTGTTTTTT
>TRBV7-8|TRBJ2-6|.|TRBD1
CASSPGTGHVTGANVLTF
TGTGCCAGCAGCCCCGGGACAGGGCATGTCACTGGGGCCAACGTCCTGACTTTC
>TRBV27|TRBJ1-5|once|TRBD1
CASSYPGQGFWGNQPQHF
TGTGCCAGCAGTTATCCGGGACAGGGGTTCTGGGGGAATCAGCCCCAGCATTTT
>TRBV14|TRBJ1-2|few|.
CASSQLGRPYGYTF
TGTGCCAGCAGCCAACTGGGACGTCCCTATGGCTACACCTTC
>TRBV5-4|TRBJ2-5|.|TRBD2
CASSPGGRGKTQYF
TGTGCCAGCAGCCCTGGGGGGAGGGGAAAGACCCAGTACTTC
>TRBV5-1|TRBJ2-7|once|TRBD2
CASSLTTGGSNYGQYF
TGCGCCAGCAGCTTGACAACGGGAGGATCCAACTACGGGCAGTACTTC
>TRBV7-3|TRBJ2-7|.|TRBD1
CASSLEGTGGGEQYF
TGTGCCAGCAGCTTAGAAGGGACAGGGGGAGGCGAGCAGTACTTC
>TRBV7-6|TRBJ1-1|.|TRBD1
CASSLVAGGLTEAFF
TGTGCCAGCAGCTTAGTGGCAGGGGGCCTCACTGAAGCTTTCTTT
>TRBV6-6|TRBJ2-1|.|.
CASSLDYNEQFF
TGTGCCAGCAGCTTAGATTACAATGAGCAGTTCTTC
>TRBV2|TRBJ2-7|.|TRBD2
CASNGYLREGRYEQYF
TGTGCCAGCAATGGCTATCTGCGGGAGGGCCGCTACGAGCAGTACTTC
>TRBV7-2|TRBJ1-2|once|TRBD1
CASSRGGTQSTGGYTF
TGTGCCAGCAGCCGAGGGGGCACGCAAAGCACGGGCGGCTACACCTTC